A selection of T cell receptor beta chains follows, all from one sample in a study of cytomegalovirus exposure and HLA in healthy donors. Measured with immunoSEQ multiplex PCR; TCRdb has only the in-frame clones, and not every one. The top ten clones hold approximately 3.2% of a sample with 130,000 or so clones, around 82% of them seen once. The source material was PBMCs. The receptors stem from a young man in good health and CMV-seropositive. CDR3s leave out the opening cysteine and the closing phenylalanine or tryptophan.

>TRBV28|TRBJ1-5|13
ASYVTGTGNQPQH
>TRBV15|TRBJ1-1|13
ATSRDRTMNTEAF
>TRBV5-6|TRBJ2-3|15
ASSFFPPLAYTDTQY
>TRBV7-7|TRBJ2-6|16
ASSSLRGGASGANVLT
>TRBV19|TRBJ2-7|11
ASSPSGIYEQY
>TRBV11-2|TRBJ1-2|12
ASSPGLANYGYT
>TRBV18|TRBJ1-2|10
ASSPPGSGYT
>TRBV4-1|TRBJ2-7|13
ASSQTGGAGGEQY
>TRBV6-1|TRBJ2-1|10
ASNIYYNEQF
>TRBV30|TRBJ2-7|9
AWSGKGEQY
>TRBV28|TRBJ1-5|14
ASSSPGQGSNQPQH
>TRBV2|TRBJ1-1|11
ASGTVKNTEAF
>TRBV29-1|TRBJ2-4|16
SVLGGRRGEVAKNIQY
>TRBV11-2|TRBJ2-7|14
ASSSPLPSGAYEQY
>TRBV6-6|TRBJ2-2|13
ASSPSGRITGELF
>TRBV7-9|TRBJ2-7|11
ASSLPREHEQY
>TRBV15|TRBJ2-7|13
ATSRYRGGSYEQY
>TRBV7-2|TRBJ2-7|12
ASSLSTLNYEQY
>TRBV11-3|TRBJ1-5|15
ASLRDRGYRIRQPQH
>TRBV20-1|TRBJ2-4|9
SAKPRDRTY
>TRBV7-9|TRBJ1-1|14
ASSSPVGGSNTEAF
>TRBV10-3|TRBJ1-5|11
AISEQGDQPQH
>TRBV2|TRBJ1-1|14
ASSKTRQGMNTEAF
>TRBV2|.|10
ASRDTAYEQY
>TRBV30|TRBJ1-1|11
AWRSQGNTEAF
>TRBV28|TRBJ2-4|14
ASSFGLAGPKNIQY
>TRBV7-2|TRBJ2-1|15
ASSLGVAGGIMDEQF
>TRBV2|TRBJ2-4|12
ASRGDSAKNIQY
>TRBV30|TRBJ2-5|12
AWGEGQGFETQY
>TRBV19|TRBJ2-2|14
ASSIGAQLNTGELF
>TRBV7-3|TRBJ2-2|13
ASSLAGDSSGELF
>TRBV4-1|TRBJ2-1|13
ASTDRQGALNEQF
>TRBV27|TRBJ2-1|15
ASSSDGGGRSYNEQF
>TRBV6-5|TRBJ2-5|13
ASTQFQGAGETQY
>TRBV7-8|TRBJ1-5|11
ASSLGANQPQH
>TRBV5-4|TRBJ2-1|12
ASSESAHNNEQF
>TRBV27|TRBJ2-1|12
ASSYGTSNNEQF
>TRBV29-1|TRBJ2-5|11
SARTSPFETQY
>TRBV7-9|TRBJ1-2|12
ASSTVRGQFGYT
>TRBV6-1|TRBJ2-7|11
ASGPGTPYEQY
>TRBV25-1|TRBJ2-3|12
ASGQLGGTDTQY
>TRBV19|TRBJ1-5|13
ASSILDRGNQPQH
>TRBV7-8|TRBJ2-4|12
ASSSTLAKNIQY
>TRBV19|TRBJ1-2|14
ASIDTHKTDFYGYT
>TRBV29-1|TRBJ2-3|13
SVYGLAGITDTQY
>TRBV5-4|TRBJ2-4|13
ASSFLLAGQNIQY
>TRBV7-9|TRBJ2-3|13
ASNQGLTSTDTQY
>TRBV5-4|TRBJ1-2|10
ASSPPGDGYT
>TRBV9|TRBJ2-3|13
ASSWWTGGTDTQY
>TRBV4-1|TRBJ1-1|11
ASSQGGVTEAF
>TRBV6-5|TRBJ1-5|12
ASSYTGFNQPQH
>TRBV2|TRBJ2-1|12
ASTDRQTNNEQF
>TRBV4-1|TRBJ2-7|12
ASSPTSGGLEQY